The next 8 T cell receptor beta chains were all read from a single sample in a study of identical twins. TCRdb passed the 5' RACE reads through MiXCR, listing each CDR3 protein once. The sample shows approximately 620,000 distinct CDR3 sequences, 8.6% of them seen only once. In addition, the sample was reused for a study of yellow fever vaccine responses in identical twins.

Material for sequencing was PBMCs. The receptors here all came from a woman aged 18-29 years in good health.

The J gene is TRBJ1-6, the V gene TRBV6-1; D may be TRBD1 (5 bases). V was clipped by 6 bases and J by 7 bases, with 13 bases between them. The CDR3 spans 14 residues. Germline loops: CDR1 MNHNS, CDR2 SASEGT. The CDR3 nucleotides are TGTGCCAGCAGCCAGGGACGGACAAATTCACCCCTCCACTTT. It translates to CASSQGRTNSPLHF.

This sequence joins TRBV20-1 and TRBJ2-7, with TRBD1 matching over 8 bases. The V and J ends lost 4 bases and 2 bases, in that order; junction bases with no gene match: 4. The CDR3 sequence is 13 residues long. Germline values: CDR1 DFQATT, CDR2 SNEGSKA (reference sequence). CDR3 loop: CSAITGGAYEQYF. In DNA form, the CDR3 reads TGCAGTGCTATTACAGGGGGAGCCTACGAGCAGTACTTC.

The chain combines TRBV29-1 with TRBJ2-7, with a tentative D call TRBD2 (6 bases). The CDR3 spans 12 residues. V was pared by 4 bases and J by 2 bases, with 9 bases between. The germline V gene has CDR1 SQVTM and CDR2 ANQGSEA. The CDR3 DNA follows: TGCAGCGTTGCGGGGGACCCCTACGAGCAGTACTTC. Its translation is CSVAGDPYEQYF.

There are many counts of this clonotype. V and J are TRBV11-3 and TRBJ2-3; 10 bases fit TRBD1. The CDR3 is 14 residues long. The J segment lost 6 bases and the V segment lost 5 bases, leaving 5 bases of the junction unmatched. The germline V gene encodes CDR1 SGHNT and CDR2 YENEEA. The CDR3 coding sequence is TGTGCCAGCAGCCGGGACAGGGGCATGGATACGCAGTATTTT. It codes for CASSRDRGMDTQYF.

This clonotype was detected a few times. The V call is TRBV20-1, the J call TRBJ2-3; D is unresolved. Germline V CDR1 and CDR2: DFQATT, SNEGSKA (reference sequence). CDR3 length: 18 amino acids. V was cut by 2 bases and J by 5 bases, with 26 bases left in between. The CDR3 here is CSARYSLFSIRPQDTQYF. CDR3 nucleotide sequence: TGCAGTGCTAGATATAGTCTATTTTCGATAAGGCCCCAAGATACGCAGTATTTT.

This clonotype came up many times. The gene calls are TRBV5-6 and TRBJ2-2, with no clear D. The CDR3 is made up of 14 amino acids. V was cut by 4 bases and J by 1 base, with 8 bases left in between. CDR1 and CDR2 (germline): SGHDT, YYEEEE. This CDR3 is CASSPVGNTGELFF. The CDR3 DNA follows: TGTGCCAGCAGCCCGGTGGGGAACACCGGGGAGCTGTTTTTT. Full variable domain (missing parts from reference TRBV5-6 and TRBJ2-2): DAGVTQSPTHLIKTRGQQVTLRCSPKSGHDTVSWYQQALGQGPQFIFQYYEEEERQRGNFPDRFSGHQFPNYSSELNVNALLLGDSALYLCASSPVGNTGELFFGEGSRLTVL.

This clonotype occurred a few times. V gene TRBV3-1 combines with J gene TRBJ2-5, with 10 bases matching TRBD2. J was trimmed by 5 bases and V by 0 bases; bases with no gene match: 6. There are 16 residues in the CDR3. CDR1 is LGHDT, CDR2 YNNKEL, per germline (reference sequence). CDR3 in amino acids: CASSQEGRTSGETQYF. CDR3 coding DNA: TGTGCCAGCAGCCAAGAAGGAAGGACTAGCGGCGAGACCCAGTACTTC.

This clonotype was observed many times. The chain links TRBV3-1 to TRBJ2-7; D is undetermined. The CDR3 runs 16 residues. CDR1 and CDR2 from the germline V gene are LGHDT and YNNKEL (reference sequence). V lost 4 bases and J 2 bases, leaving 18 bases between the germline ends. The CDR3 protein is CASSRRFGQLTYEQYF. DNA of the CDR3: TGTGCCAGCAGCCGTAGATTTGGGCAGTTGACCTACGAGCAGTACTTC.